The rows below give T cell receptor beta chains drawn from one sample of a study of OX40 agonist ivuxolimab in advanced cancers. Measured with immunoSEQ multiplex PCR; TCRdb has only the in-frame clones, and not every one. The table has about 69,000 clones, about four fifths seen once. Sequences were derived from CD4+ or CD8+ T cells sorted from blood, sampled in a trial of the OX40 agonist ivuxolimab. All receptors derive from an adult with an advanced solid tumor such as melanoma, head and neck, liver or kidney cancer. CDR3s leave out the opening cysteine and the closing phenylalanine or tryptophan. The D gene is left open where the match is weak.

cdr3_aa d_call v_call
ASSRLQDNTEAF . TRBV7-9
AWSFGGAVTDTQY . TRBV30
ASSWAATNEKLF . TRBV28
ASTLWRGEYNEQF . TRBV7-9
ASSIEGRGRSNTEAF TRBD1 TRBV19
ASSVGFSGKETQY TRBD2 TRBV9
AWSKQENQPQH . TRBV30
VSQMGGTETQY . TRBV6-6
AWAGDDSPLH . TRBV30
ASSVGLREQY . TRBV5-1
ASSLLMRDSTREELF . TRBV18
ASSQVEGTQY . TRBV11-3
ASSSTRGGETQY . TRBV11-2
ASSLGTSSGNTQY . TRBV7-9
ASSKTGVGEKLF TRBD1 TRBV11-2
ASSRCRLSDHEQY . TRBV21-1
ASSPQGTDTQY . TRBV18
ASRAANTEAF . TRBV6-6
ASSYGGGAPEAF . TRBV6-5
ASSVGTGGRNTIY TRBD1 TRBV6-1
ASSDRGGVDQPQH TRBD1 TRBV19
ASSSGRLRPRGYT . TRBV7-3
ASSYSLGRGVYGYT TRBD1 TRBV6-5
ASSTSGVYNEQF TRBD2 TRBV5-1
ASSSTLRGNQPQH . TRBV28
ASSALQGGEAF . TRBV9
ASRGLVGDTQY TRBD2 TRBV7-2
AWRPRGPNYGYT TRBD1 TRBV30
ASSFSGTYRGGYT . TRBV19
ASSLGRGNTEAF . TRBV2
ASSPPGTGREKLF TRBD1 TRBV18
ASGLEGRPLYNEQF . TRBV12-5
ASSQVGGSTYNEQF TRBD2 TRBV4-2